This TCR beta chain appears in the sequencing data of a study of blood T cells in healthy people across ages (dated by TCRdb to 2013 to 2016). About the investigation overall: In model experiments, roughly one uniquely barcoded TCR beta cDNA molecule per two T cells was captured by template switching. To track age-related changes in TCR beta repertoire diversity, the study relied on deep sequencing normalized with unique cDNA molecular identifiers. Donors were grouped into four age groups: young (average roughly 16 years), middle-aged (approximately 41), aged (about 60) and long-lived (roughly 80). To avoid experimental bias, donors of different ages were randomly spread across the sequencing lanes. Using the same blood draw, the study looked at two additional independent replicas of 1 million unique cDNA reads for two donors, one aged 18 to 30 and the other aged 80 or older.

Donors were 39 systemically healthy Caucasian individuals from Russia aged roughly 6 to 90 years. Each donor gave approximately 9.3 milliliters of peripheral blood, collected into EDTA-treated Vacutainer tubes. PBMCs were isolated by Ficoll-Paque density-gradient centrifugation, with at least 7 million obtained per sample. Total RNA was extracted from PBMCs with Trizol reagent, with at least 6 micrograms obtained per sample. The percentages of naive CD45RAhigh/CD27high T cells were determined by flow cytometry on a PBMC aliquot from every donor. Library preparation used 5' RACE. Sequenced on an Illumina HiSeq 2500. A second PCR of about 7 to 12 cycles was performed with a sample-barcoded 5' primer and a J-beta primer mix. A unique molecular identifier was introduced onto each TCR beta cDNA molecule by a template-switch 5' adaptor carrying 12 random nucleotides. At least 2.5 million CDR3-containing paired-end reads were obtained from each sample. All of the RNA was converted into first-strand cDNA using the Mint cDNA synthesis kit, with a TRBC-specific oligonucleotide serving as the primer. After uracil-DNA glycosylase treatment, a first 18-cycle PCR used universal primers M1SS and BC2_uni_R on all cDNA. In the authors' own workflow: For normalization, 1 million high-quality reads, each with a distinct molecular identifier, were randomly selected from each sample. Instead of being binned into consensus sequences, reads that shared molecular identifiers were thrown out. CDR3 identification, clonotype clustering and error correction used MiTCR with a Q25 quality threshold and the strictest error-elimination algorithm. A nonparametric unseen species model using Euler transformation provided a lower-bound estimate of total TCR beta diversity. Through fastp at Q25 and MiXCR, TCRdb rebuilt clones from the public reads, retaining in-frame beta chains. Under each unique CDR3 protein, matching rows form one entry showing the most common genes and DNA. The V and J calls reflect TCRdb's pipeline rather than the authors' work. This sample has roughly 680,000 distinct CDR3 sequences in its table, and about 52% of those were observed once. About a third of the sample is in the top ten clones.

V is cut by 4 bases and J by 4 bases, and the space between the germline ends is 20 bases. The CDR1 and CDR2 encoded by the germline V gene (reference sequence) are SEHNR and FQNEAQ. Measured from the cysteine to the phenylalanine, the CDR3 is 17 residues long. Only the CDR3 part of the read is kept: 51 bases, read in frame from the first base. Results the study describes overall, beyond this receptor: Because the CMV infection status of the donors was unknown, age-related changes in expanded clonotypes may potentially have been confounded. A strong correlation was found between observed TCR beta diversity and the percentage of naive T cells measured by flow cytometry. Total diversity estimates from one million sequenced T cells were considered lower bounds and underestimates. Because profiling used bulk unsorted PBMCs, naive and antigen-experienced compartments could not be compared conclusively. Compared with the aged group, the long-lived group had more naive CD4+ T cells, fewer expanded clones and increased TCR diversity, suggesting age selection. As age increased, observed TCR beta diversity per million T cells dropped in a roughly linear way, and a significant reduction was already evident by age 40.

A remark on this clonotype: The specificity of this receptor is unknown. No base-level quality is on record; no much larger clone is a single base apart.

This sequence originates from a woman in her sixties in good health. The chain joins TRBV7-9 to TRBJ2-1, with the D gene tentatively TRBD1 or TRBD2, based on 6 matching bases in each. The sequenced sample was blood. At the DNA level, the sequence is TGTGCCAGCAGCTATATAATGAGGGGGGTCGGTTACAATGAGCAGTTCTTC. It encodes CASSYIMRGVGYNEQFF.